This section outlines one T cell receptor beta chain sequence together with its context. The CDR3 has 14 residues. Germline-derived CDR1 and CDR2 are LGHNA and YSLEER. J was trimmed by 8 bases and V by 1 base; bases with no gene match: 4. The sample originates from a study of identifying expanded T cells in peripheral blood. Assay: immunoSEQ multiplex PCR; the TCRdb copy retains only in-frame clones and omits some. Altogether about 58,000 clones are present, approximately 90% being singletons, with the ten largest covering around 3.3%. Sequencing was carried out using blood. This clonotype was sampled from a person aged 18-70 years in good health. J is TRBJ2-2 and V is TRBV4-3; 7 nucleotides line up with TRBD2. The CDR3 region is CASSQVGGSGELFF. The CDR3 coding sequence is TGCGCCAGCAGCCAAGTGGGAGGGTCAGGGGAGCTGTTTTTT.